These 3 T cell receptor beta chains share one sample of origin, sequenced in a study of OX40 agonist ivuxolimab in advanced cancers. Sequencing was performed with immunoSEQ multiplex PCR; in TCRdb, only in-frame clones are kept and a portion is missing. The table includes more than 100,000 clones, 80% to 90% detected once. The sequences come from CD4+ or CD8+ T cells sorted from blood, collected in a trial of the OX40 agonist ivuxolimab. These receptors all stem from an adult with an advanced solid tumor such as melanoma, head and neck, liver or kidney cancer.

This sequence joins TRBV28 and TRBJ2-2; 9 nucleotides line up with TRBD1. V lost 7 bases and J lost 1; bases outside the gene matches: 10. CDR1 and CDR2 (germline): MDHEN, SYDVKM. CDR3 size: 17 residues. The CDR3 DNA follows: TGTGCCAGCACTGTTCCCTCGGGACAGGGGAACACCGGGGAGCTGTTTTTT. Encoded protein: CASTVPSGQGNTGELFF.

The V gene is TRBV4-2, the J gene TRBJ1-5, with a tentative D call TRBD1 (5 bases). Per the germline V gene, CDR1 is LGHNA and CDR2 is YNFKEQ. There are 14 residues in the CDR3. The V end lost 5 bases, the J end lost 6 bases, and 14 bases lay between the germline ends. The CDR3 DNA follows: TGTGCCAGCAGCGCCGACAGATGGGCTCAGCCCCAGCATTTT. Protein sequence: CASSADRWAQPQHF.

This rearrangement joins TRBV9 to TRBJ2-6; D is unclear. The CDR3 covers 17 residues. With 4 bases removed from V and 0 bases from J, the gap between germline ends came to 14 bases. The germline V gene encodes CDR1 SGDLS and CDR2 YYNGEE. As DNA, the CDR3 is TGTGCCAGCAGCCCGCGATCACAGAGCTCTGGGGCCAACGTCCTGACTTTC. It is translated as CASSPRSQSSGANVLTF.